This T cell receptor beta chain was recovered during a study of T-cell reconstitution after alpha-beta-depleted transplantation in children. Overall study findings and caveats: Elevated TCRbeta diversity at day 60 was traced, in some patients, to surviving recipient T cells and thymic progenitors. Reportedly, alpha-beta T cells present about two months post-transplant originated from several hundred expanded clones of graft origin.

This clonotype was seen a handful of times. Its antigen remains unknown. Preparation of the TCRbeta library used unique molecular identifiers. TCRdb re-analysed the PCR reads in MiXCR, keeping a single row per CDR3 protein. The sample includes some 440,000 distinct CDR3 sequences, roughly 15% seen only once; the top ten take roughly 27%. V trimming: 1 base; J trimming: 10 bases; junction bases outside the gene matches: 10. Germline V gene data show CDR1 as KGHSH and CDR2 as LQKENI. There are 16 residues in the CDR3. The source was PBMCs, mostly from graft donor cells, collected 360 days after TCRalphabeta/CD19-depleted stem cell transplant. This receptor was identified in a boy younger than two who had a stem cell transplant for Wiskott-Aldrich syndrome, so the T cells may come from the graft donor. The chain carries TRBV18 and TRBJ2-1; 10 bases match TRBD2. The CDR3 DNA reads TGTGCCAGCTCACCACTTATCGAGCGGGGGGGCGTGGAGCAGTTCTTC. It is translated as CASSPLIERGGVEQFF. The whole variable domain, remainder taken from reference TRBV18 and TRBJ2-1, is NAGVMQNPRHLVRRRGQEARLRCSPMKGHSHVYWYRQLPEEGLKFMVYLQKENIIDESGMPKERFSAEFPKEGPSILRIQQVVRGDSAAYFCASSPLIERGGVEQFFGPGTRLTVL.